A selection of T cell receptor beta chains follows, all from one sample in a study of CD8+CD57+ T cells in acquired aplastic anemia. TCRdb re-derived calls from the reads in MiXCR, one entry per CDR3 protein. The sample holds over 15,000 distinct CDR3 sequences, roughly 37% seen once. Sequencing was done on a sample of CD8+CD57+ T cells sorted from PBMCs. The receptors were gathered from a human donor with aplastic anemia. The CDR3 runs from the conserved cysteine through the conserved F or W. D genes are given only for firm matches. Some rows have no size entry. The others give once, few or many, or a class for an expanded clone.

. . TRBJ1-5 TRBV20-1 TGCAGTGCTAGAGATCTGGACAGCAATCAGCCCCAGCATTTT CSARDLDSNQPQHF
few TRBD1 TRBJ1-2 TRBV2 TGTGCCAGCAGTGGGGGACAGGGCTATGGCTACACCTTC CASSGGQGYGYTF
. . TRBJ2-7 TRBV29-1 TGCAGCGTTGGTAGGCTCGCGTGGGAGCAGTACTTC CSVGRLAWEQYF
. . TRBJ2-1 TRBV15 TGTGCCACCAGCAGCTTAGCGTCGGGACCATCATACAATGAGCAGTTCTTC CATSSLASGPSYNEQFF
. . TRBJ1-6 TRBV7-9 TGTGCCAGCAGCGGACAATCGAGATCACCCCTCCACTTT CASSGQSRSPLHF
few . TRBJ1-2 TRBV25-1 TGTGCCAGCAGTGAAGGGGGTCATGGAACCGCATATGGCTACACCTTC CASSEGGHGTAYGYTF
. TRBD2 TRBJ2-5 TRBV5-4 TGTGCCAGCAGCTTAGACGGACTAGCCAGCGAAGAGACCCAGTACTTC CASSLDGLASEETQYF
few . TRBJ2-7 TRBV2 TGTGCCAGCAGAGGGATCTCCTACGAGCAGCACTTC CASRGISYEQHF
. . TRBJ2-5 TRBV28 TGTGCCAGCAGAGAGATAGGGCAGGGCGACTGGTTGGAGACCCAGTACTTC CASREIGQGDWLETQYF
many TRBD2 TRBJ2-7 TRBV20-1 TGCAGTGCTTCCCCGCTGGGGACTAGCGGGGGGTACGAGCAGTACTTC CSASPLGTSGGYEQYF
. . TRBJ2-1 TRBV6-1 TGTGCCAGCAGTAGACAGAGGGATGAGCAGTTCTTC CASSRQRDEQFF
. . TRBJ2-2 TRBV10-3 TGTGCCACACAGACGGAGACCTCGAACACCGGGGAGCTGTTTTTT CATQTETSNTGELFF
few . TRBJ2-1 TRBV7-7 TGTGCTAGCAGCTTATCGGGTCCTTACAATGAGCAGTTCTTC CASSLSGPYNEQFF
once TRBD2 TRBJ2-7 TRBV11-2 TGTGCCAGCAGCCTTTTGCGGGGGACGTCCTACGAGCAGTACTTC CASSLLRGTSYEQYF